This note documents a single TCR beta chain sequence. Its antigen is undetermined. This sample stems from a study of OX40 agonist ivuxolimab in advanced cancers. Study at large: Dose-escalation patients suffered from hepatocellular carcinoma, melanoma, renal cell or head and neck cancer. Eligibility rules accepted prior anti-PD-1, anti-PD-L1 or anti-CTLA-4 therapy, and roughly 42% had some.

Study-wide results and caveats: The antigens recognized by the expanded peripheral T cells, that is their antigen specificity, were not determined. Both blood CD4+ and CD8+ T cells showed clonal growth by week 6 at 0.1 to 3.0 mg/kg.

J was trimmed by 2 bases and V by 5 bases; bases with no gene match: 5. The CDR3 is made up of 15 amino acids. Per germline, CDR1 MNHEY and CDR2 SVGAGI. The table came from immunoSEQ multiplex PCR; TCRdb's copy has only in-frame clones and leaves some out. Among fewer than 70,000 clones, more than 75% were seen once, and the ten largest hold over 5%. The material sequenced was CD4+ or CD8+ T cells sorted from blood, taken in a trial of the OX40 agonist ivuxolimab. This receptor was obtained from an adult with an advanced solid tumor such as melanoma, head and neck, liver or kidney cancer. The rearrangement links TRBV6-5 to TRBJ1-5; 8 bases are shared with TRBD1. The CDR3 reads CASSTSGGGNQPQHF. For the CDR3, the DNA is TGTGCCAGCAGTACGTCAGGGGGCGGCAATCAGCCCCAGCATTTT.